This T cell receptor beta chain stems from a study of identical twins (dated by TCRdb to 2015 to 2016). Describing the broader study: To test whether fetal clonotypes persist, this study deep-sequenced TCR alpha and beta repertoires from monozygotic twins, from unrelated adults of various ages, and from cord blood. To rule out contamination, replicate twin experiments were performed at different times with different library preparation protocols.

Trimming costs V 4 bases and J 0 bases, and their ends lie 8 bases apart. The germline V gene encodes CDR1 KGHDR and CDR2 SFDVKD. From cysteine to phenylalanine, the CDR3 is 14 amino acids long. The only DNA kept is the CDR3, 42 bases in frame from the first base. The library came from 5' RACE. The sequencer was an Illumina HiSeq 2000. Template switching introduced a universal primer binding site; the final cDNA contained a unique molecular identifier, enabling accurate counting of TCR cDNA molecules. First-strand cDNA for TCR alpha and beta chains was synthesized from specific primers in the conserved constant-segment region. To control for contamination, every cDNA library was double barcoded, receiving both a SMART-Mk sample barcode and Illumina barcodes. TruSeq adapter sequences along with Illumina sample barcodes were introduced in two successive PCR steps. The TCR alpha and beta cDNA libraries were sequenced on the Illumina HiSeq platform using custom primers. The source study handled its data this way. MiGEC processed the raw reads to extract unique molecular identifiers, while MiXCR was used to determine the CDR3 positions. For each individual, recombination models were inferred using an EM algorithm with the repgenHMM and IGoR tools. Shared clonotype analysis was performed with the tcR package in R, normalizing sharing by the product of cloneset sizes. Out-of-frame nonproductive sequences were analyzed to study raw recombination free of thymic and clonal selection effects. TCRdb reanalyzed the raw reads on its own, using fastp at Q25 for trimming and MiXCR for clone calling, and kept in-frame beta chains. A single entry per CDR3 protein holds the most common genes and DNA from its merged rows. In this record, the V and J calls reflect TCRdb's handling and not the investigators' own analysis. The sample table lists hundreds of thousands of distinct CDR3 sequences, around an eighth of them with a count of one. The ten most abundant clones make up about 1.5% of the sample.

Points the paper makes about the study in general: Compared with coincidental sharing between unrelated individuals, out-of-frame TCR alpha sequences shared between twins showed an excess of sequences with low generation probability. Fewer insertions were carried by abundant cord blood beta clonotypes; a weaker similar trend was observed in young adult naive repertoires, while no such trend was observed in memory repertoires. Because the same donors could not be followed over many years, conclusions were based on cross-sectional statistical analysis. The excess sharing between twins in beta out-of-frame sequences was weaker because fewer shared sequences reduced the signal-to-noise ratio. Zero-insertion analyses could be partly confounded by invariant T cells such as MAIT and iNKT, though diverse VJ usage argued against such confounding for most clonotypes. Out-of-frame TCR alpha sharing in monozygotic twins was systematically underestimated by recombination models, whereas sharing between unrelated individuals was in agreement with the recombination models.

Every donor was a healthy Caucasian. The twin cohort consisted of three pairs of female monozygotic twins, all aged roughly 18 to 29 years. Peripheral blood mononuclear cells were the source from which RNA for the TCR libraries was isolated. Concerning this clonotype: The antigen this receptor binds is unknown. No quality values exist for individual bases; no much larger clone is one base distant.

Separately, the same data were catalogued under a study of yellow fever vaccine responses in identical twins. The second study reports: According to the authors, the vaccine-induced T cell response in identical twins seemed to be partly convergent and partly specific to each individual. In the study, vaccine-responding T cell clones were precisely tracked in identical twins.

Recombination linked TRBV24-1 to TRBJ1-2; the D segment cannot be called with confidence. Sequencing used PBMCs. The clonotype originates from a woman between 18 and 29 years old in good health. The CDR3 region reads CATSDPGSNYGYTF. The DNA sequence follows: TGTGCCACCAGTGACCCCGGGTCTAACTATGGCTACACCTTC.